This passage covers 27 T cell receptor beta chains from one sample sequenced in a study of CD8 T cells in Susac syndrome. Reverse transcription of about 0.5 to 1 ug RNA was performed with random hexamers. A single record per CDR3 protein comes from TCRdb applying MiXCR to the immunoSEQ multiplex PCR reads. Of about 430,000 distinct CDR3 sequences in the sample, 75% to 90% were seen once. The sequenced sample was CD8+ T cells from PBMCs. The receptor set was obtained from a human donor with multiple sclerosis.

The V and J genes are TRBV11-2 and TRBJ1-2; possibly TRBD1 for D (6 bases). Germline V lookup: CDR1 SGHAT, CDR2 FQNNGV. Trimming pared 5 bases from V and 1 base from J, leaving 17 bases between. The CDR3 is 16 amino acids. DNA for the CDR3: TGTGCCAGCAGCGGAAACTCCAGGGGCAATAACTATGGCTACACCTTC. It specifies CASSGNSRGNNYGYTF.

This chain links TRBV18 with TRBJ2-1; 10 nucleotides match TRBD2. CDR1 and CDR2 from the germline V gene are KGHSH and LQKENI. The CDR3 spans 16 residues. Trimming at V came to 3 bases and at J to 1 base, leaving 3 bases not matched to a gene. The CDR3: CASSPPSGSSYNEQFF. The CDR3 DNA follows: TGTGCCAGCTCACCGCCTAGCGGGAGTTCCTACAATGAGCAGTTCTTC.

The chain joins TRBV27 to TRBJ1-2; D is perhaps TRBD1 (6 bases). The V and J ends lost 5 bases and 4 bases respectively, with 17 bases between them. CDR3 length: 15 residues. CDR1 is MNHEY and CDR2 is SMNVEV in the germline V gene (reference sequence). This chain's CDR3 is CASSINVDSSYGYTF. CDR3 sequence (DNA): TGTGCCAGCAGTATAAACGTGGACAGCTCCTATGGCTACACCTTC.

The rearrangement joins TRBV5-1 to TRBJ2-7; maybe TRBD1 (6 bases). The CDR3 contains 14 residues. V lost 1 base, J lost 5 bases, and 13 bases lay in between. Germline V gene sequence: CDR1 SGHRS, CDR2 YFSETQ. In DNA form, the CDR3 reads TGCGCCAGCAGCTTGACAGGGCCCCCCCACGAGCAGTACTTC. Translated, it gives CASSLTGPPHEQYF.

The J gene is TRBJ1-2, the V gene TRBV30, with D tentatively TRBD1 (6 bases). The germline gives CDR1 GTSNPN, CDR2 SVGIG (reference sequence). This CDR3 has 14 amino acids. With 3 bases removed from V and 8 bases from J, the gap between germline ends came to 19 bases. The CDR3 bases are TGTGCCTGGAGGGCCCCCCAGGGGTCTAGGGGCTACACCTTC. Amino acids: CAWRAPQGSRGYTF.

The rearrangement uses TRBV28 and TRBJ2-1; D not resolved. Germline CDR1 is MDHEN and CDR2 is SYDVKM. The CDR3 has 13 residues. V lost 3 bases to trimming and J lost 6 bases, with 9 bases between them. Here the CDR3 DNA reads TGTGCCAGCAGTTTCCTGAATTCCAATGAGCAGTTCTTC. As protein: CASSFLNSNEQFF.

V is TRBV30 and J is TRBJ2-1, with 8 bases that match TRBD2. Trimming took 4 bases from V and 6 from J; bases not matched to a gene: 8. The CDR3 loop spans 14 amino acids. The germline CDR1 and CDR2 sequences are GTSNPN and SVGIG (reference sequence). The CDR3 bases are TGTGCCTGGACCCCGGGGAGCGGGAGCAATGAGCAGTTCTTC. Its protein product is CAWTPGSGSNEQFF.

The rearrangement joins TRBV5-4 to TRBJ1-2, with D possibly being TRBD1 (6 bases). From germline, CDR1 is SGHNT and CDR2 YYREEE (reference sequence). The ends were cut back, 4 bases at V and 9 bases at J, with 10 bases in the middle. The length of the CDR3 is 11 residues. The CDR3 spells CASSQGNSYTF. CDR3 DNA sequence: TGTGCCAGCAGCCAGGGGAATAGCTACACCTTC.

V usage is TRBV5-6 and J usage is TRBJ2-4; TRBD1 matches at 7 bases. Germline V gene data show CDR1 as SGHDT and CDR2 as YYEEEE. There are 16 residues in the CDR3. After removal of 4 bases from V and 3 bases from J, the junction contained 10 bases not matched to a gene. CDR3: CASSPTWGTDKNIQYF. The CDR3 DNA follows: TGTGCCAGCAGCCCTACGTGGGGGACAGACAAAAACATTCAGTACTTC.

This chain's CDR3 is CASSLSSGRNTGELFF. In DNA form, the CDR3 reads TGTGCCAGCAGTTTATCCTCGGGCCGTAACACCGGGGAGCTGTTTTTT. The V and J genes are TRBV27 and TRBJ2-2; D ambiguous. From germline, CDR1 is MNHEY and CDR2 SMNVEV (reference sequence). CDR3 length: 16 residues. V gave up 0 bases and J gave up 2 bases, with 10 bases separating them.

This clonotype came up once. The genes are TRBV5-1 and TRBJ2-2; 12 bases map to TRBD1. J gave up 6 bases and V 7 bases, and 7 bases lay outside the gene matches. Germline CDR1 reads SGHRS; CDR2 reads YFSETQ. The CDR3 length is 15 residues. CDR3 coding DNA: TGCGCCAGCCGTCCGGGACAGGGGGCCTCCGGGGAGCTGTTTTTT. As protein: CASRPGQGASGELFF.

The CDR3 spells CASSLYSLSSYNEQFF. In DNA form, the CDR3 reads TGTGCCAGCAGCCTCTACTCCCTGAGCTCCTACAATGAGCAGTTCTTC. The V gene is TRBV3-1, the J gene TRBJ2-1; no clear D gene. V shed 4 bases and J shed 0 bases, with 13 bases lying between them. Germline V gives CDR1 LGHDT, CDR2 YNNKEL (reference sequence). This CDR3 is 16 amino acids long.

The genes are TRBV9 and TRBJ2-1; D is unresolved. CDR1 and CDR2 (germline): SGDLS, YYNGEE. Trimming cost V 3 bases and J 6 bases, with 13 bases left between them. This CDR3 has 14 amino acids. CDR3 residues: CASSGHGASNEQFF. The CDR3 nucleotides are TGTGCCAGCAGCGGGCATGGCGCTAGCAATGAGCAGTTCTTC.

This chain uses TRBV3-1 with TRBJ2-5; no definite D call. Germline CDR1 is LGHDT and CDR2 is YNNKEL (reference sequence). This CDR3 is built from 13 residues. The V gene lost 8 bases and the J gene lost 1 base, with 11 bases spanning the gap. CDR3 in DNA: TGTGCCAGCGAACTTCAACCCCAAGAGACCCAGTACTTC. This sequence encodes CASELQPQETQYF.

This chain joins TRBV12-3 or TRBV12-4 and TRBJ1-1; possible D gene TRBD1, 5 bases. CDR3 length equals 19 residues. Trimming removed 3 bases at V and 4 bases at J, with 27 bases between. CDR3 region: CASSFLASTEGVKSTEAFF. The CDR3 DNA reads as TGTGCCAGCAGTTTCTTGGCCTCGACAGAGGGCGTTAAGAGCACTGAAGCTTTCTTT.

This chain uses TRBV5-1 with TRBJ2-4; 8 positions match TRBD1. The CDR3 loop spans 16 amino acids. With 2 bases clipped from V and 5 bases from J, the junction kept 9 bases outside the gene matches. Germline loops: CDR1 SGHRS, CDR2 YFSETQ. Written as DNA, the CDR3 is TGCGCCAGCAGCTTACCCGAGGACAGGGCGGAAAACATTCAGTACTTC. This encodes CASSLPEDRAENIQYF.

The chain employs TRBV7-9 and TRBJ1-5; 9 positions agree with TRBD1. Trimming cost V 6 bases and J 7 bases; bases outside gene matches: 7. The CDR3 is made up of 14 amino acids. Per germline, CDR1 SEHNR and CDR2 FQNEAQ (reference sequence). In DNA form, the CDR3 reads TGTGCCAGCAGTGTCCCGGGACAGGGCCAGCCCCAGCATTTT. Amino acids: CASSVPGQGQPQHF.

This clonotype was picked up a small number of times. A read error may produce the germline difference seen at one junction end. This chain links TRBV7-7 with TRBJ2-2; 14 nucleotides align to TRBD2. Germline V gives CDR1 SSHAT, CDR2 FNYEAQ (reference sequence). CDR3 length: 17 amino acids. The CDR3 DNA follows: TGTGCTAGCAGCGAGGGACTAGCGGGAGTTGGGACCGGGGAGCTGTTTTTT. This sequence encodes CASSEGLAGVGTGELFF.

This rearrangement joins TRBV7-9 to TRBJ2-5; 9 nucleotides match TRBD2. Germline CDR1 SEHNR, CDR2 FQNEAQ (reference sequence). The CDR3 covers 14 residues. The J segment lost 6 bases and the V segment lost 1 base, leaving 3 bases of the junction unmatched. Here the CDR3 reads CASSLVLAGKTQYF. CDR3 bases: TGTGCCAGCAGCTTAGTTCTAGCGGGAAAGACCCAGTACTTC. Full variable domain (missing parts from reference TRBV7-9 and TRBJ2-5): DTGVSQNPRHKITKRGQNVTFRCDPISEHNRLYWYRQTLGQGPEFLTYFQNEAQLEKSRLLSDRFSAERPKGSFSTLEIQRTEQGDSAMYLCASSLVLAGKTQYFGPGTRLLVL.

A single count supports this clonotype. The chain employs TRBV12-3 or TRBV12-4 and TRBJ2-7, with D uncertain. This CDR3 spans 14 amino acids. V was trimmed by 6 bases and J by 5 bases, leaving 17 bases between them. The CDR3 nucleotides read TGTGCCAGCAGGCCGGGTCTCGGGTACGACGAGCAGTACTTC. Residues: CASRPGLGYDEQYF.

The chain links TRBV15 to TRBJ2-3, with no clear D. V was pared by 3 bases and J by 6 bases, with 13 bases between. This CDR3 has 14 residues. From germline, CDR1 is LNHNV and CDR2 YYDKDF (reference sequence). In DNA, the CDR3 is TGTGCCACCAGCAGCGGGCCTACTGGGGATACGCAGTATTTT. As protein: CATSSGPTGDTQYF.

CDR3 nucleotide sequence: TGTGCCAGCAGTTTATCGCTACGACTAGCGGGAGGTGATGAGCAGTTCTTC. This codes for CASSLSLRLAGGDEQFF. The chain uses TRBV28 and TRBJ2-1; 13 bases agree with TRBD2. Losses at the gene ends were 1 base for V and 8 bases for J; bases not matched to a gene: 8. The V gene's germline CDR1 is MDHEN and CDR2 SYDVKM. The CDR3 has 17 amino acids.

V and J are TRBV20-1 and TRBJ2-5; 14 bases line up with TRBD2. Germline assignment: CDR1 DFQATT and CDR2 SNEGSKA (reference sequence). This CDR3 region has 17 residues. The ends lost 4 bases at V and 5 bases at J; junction bases unmatched: 12. CDR3 region: CSAKIRLGLAGEETQYF. For the CDR3, the DNA is TGCAGTGCTAAAATTCGGCTGGGACTAGCGGGAGAGGAGACCCAGTACTTC.

This rearrangement joins TRBV27 to TRBJ2-7, with 7 bases matching TRBD1. V shed 4 bases and J 5 bases; nucleotides not matched to a gene: 8. CDR1 and CDR2 from the germline V gene are MNHEY and SMNVEV (reference sequence). The CDR3 extends over 14 amino acids. The DNA for the CDR3 is TGTGCCAGCAGTTCTAGGGGGCAGGGAAACGAGCAGTACTTC. As protein: CASSSRGQGNEQYF.

The rearrangement joins TRBV5-4 to TRBJ2-7; 9 nucleotides match TRBD1. J gave up 5 bases and V 3 bases, and 3 bases lay outside the gene matches. Per germline, CDR1 SGHNT and CDR2 YYREEE (reference sequence). This CDR3 has 13 amino acids. The CDR3, as DNA: TGTGCCAGCAGCTGGGACAGGGTCAACGAGCAGTACTTC. It yields the protein CASSWDRVNEQYF.

J is TRBJ2-7 and V is TRBV28, with D tentatively TRBD1 (6 bases). Germline assignment: CDR1 MDHEN and CDR2 SYDVKM. The CDR3 sequence is 12 residues long. The V end lost 6 bases, the J end lost 6 bases, and 12 bases lay between the germline ends. CDR3 sequence reads: CASSHGQTEQYF. The CDR3 bases are TGTGCCAGCAGCCATGGACAGACCGAGCAGTACTTC.

The chain has TRBV29-1 and TRBJ2-1; 8 nucleotides agree with TRBD1. This CDR3 contains 13 residues. Germline V lookup: CDR1 SQVTM, CDR2 ANQGSEA. The CDR3 reads CSLRTGRSYEQFF. In DNA, the CDR3 is TGCAGTCTTCGGACAGGGAGGTCGTATGAGCAGTTCTTC.